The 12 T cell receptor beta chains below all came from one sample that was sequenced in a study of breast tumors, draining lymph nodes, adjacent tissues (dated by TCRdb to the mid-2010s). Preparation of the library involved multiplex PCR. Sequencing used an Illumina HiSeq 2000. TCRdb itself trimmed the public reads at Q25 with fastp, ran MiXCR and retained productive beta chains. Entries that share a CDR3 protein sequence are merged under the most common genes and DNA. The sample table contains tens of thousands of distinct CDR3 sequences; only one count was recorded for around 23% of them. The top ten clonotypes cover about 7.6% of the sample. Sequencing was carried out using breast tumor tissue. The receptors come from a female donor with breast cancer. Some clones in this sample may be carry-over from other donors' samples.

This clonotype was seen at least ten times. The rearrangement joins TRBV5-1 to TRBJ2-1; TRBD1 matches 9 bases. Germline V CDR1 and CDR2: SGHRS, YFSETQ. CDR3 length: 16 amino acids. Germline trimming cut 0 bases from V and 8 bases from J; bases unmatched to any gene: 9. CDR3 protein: CASSLAGTGFIDEQFF. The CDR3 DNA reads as TGCGCCAGCAGCTTGGCCGGGACAGGGTTTATCGATGAGCAGTTCTTC.

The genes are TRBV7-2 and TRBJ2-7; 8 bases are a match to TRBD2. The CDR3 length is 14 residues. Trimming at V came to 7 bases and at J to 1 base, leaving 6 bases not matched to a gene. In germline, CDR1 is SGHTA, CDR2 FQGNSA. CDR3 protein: CASTGTSQSYEQYF. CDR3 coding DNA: TGTGCCAGCACCGGGACTAGTCAGTCCTACGAGCAGTACTTC.

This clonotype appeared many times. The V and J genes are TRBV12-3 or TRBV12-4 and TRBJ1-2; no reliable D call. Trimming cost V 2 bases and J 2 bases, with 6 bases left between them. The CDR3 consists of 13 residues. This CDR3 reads CASSLNSNYGYTF. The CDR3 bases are TGTGCCAGCAGTTTAAACAGCAACTATGGCTACACCTTC.

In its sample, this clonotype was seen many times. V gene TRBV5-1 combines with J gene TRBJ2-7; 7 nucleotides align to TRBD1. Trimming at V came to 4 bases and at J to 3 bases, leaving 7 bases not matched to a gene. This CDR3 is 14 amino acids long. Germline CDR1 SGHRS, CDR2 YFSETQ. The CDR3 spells CASSTSGQNYEQYF. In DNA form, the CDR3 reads TGCGCCAGCAGCACATCGGGACAGAACTACGAGCAGTACTTC.

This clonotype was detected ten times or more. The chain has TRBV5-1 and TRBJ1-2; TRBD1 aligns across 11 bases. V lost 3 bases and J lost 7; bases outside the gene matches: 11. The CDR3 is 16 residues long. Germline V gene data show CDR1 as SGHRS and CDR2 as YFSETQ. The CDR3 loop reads CASSSIRTGGASGYTF. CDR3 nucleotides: TGCGCCAGCAGCTCAATAAGGACAGGGGGCGCCTCTGGCTACACCTTC.

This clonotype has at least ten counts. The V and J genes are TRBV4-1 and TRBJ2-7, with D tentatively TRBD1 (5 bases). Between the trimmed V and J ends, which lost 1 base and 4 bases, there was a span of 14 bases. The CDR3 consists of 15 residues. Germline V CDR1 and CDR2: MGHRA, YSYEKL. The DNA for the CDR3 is TGCGCCAGCAGCCAAGTGTCAGGGTCCATTTACGAGCAGTACTTC. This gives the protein CASSQVSGSIYEQYF.

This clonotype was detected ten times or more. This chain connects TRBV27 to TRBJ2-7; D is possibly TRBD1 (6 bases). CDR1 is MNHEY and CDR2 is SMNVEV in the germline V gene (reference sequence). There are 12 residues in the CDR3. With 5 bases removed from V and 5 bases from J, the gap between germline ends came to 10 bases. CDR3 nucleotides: TGTGCCAGCAGTAGACCAGGGGACGAGCAGTACTTC. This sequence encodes CASSRPGDEQYF.

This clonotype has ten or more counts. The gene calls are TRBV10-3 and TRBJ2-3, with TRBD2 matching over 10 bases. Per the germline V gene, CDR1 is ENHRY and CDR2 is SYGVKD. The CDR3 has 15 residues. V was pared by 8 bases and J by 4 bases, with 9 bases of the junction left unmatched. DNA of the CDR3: TGTGCCATCGGCAGCGGGAGGGGGGTTCCAGATACGCAGTATTTT. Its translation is CAIGSGRGVPDTQYF.

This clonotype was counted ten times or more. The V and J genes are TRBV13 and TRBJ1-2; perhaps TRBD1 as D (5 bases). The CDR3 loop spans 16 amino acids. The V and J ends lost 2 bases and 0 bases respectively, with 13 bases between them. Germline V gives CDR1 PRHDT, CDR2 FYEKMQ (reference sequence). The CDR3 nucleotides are TGTGCCAGCAGCTTAAGACCGACAGACTCTAACTATGGCTACACCTTC. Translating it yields CASSLRPTDSNYGYTF.

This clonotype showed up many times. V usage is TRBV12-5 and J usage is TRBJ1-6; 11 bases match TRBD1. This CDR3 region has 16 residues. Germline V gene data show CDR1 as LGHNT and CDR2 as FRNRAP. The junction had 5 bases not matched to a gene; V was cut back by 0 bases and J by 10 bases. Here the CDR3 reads CASGLVRDRGWSPLHF. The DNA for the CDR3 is TGTGCTAGTGGTTTGGTCCGGGACAGGGGGTGGTCACCCCTCCACTTT.

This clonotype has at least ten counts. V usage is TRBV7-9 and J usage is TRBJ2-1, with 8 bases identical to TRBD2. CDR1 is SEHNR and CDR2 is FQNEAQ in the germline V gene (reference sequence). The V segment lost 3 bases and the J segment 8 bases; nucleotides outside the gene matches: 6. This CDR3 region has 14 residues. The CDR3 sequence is CASSFGTRWDEQFF. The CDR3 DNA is TGTGCCAGCAGCTTCGGGACTAGGTGGGATGAGCAGTTCTTC.

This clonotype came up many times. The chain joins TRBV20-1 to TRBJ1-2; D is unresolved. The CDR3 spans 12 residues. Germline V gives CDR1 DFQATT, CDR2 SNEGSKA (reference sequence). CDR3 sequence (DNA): TGCAGGTTGTCGGTGGGAATTCATGGCTACACCTTC. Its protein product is CRLSVGIHGYTF.